Each of the 11 T cell receptor beta chains below was sequenced from the same sample in a study of blood T cell repertoires in COVID-19. This table comes from immunoSEQ multiplex PCR, and its TCRdb copy is limited to in-frame clones, with some not included. This repertoire shows 120,000 to 150,000 clones, about 80% found once; its top ten account for around 5%. Source material: peripheral blood. The origin of the receptors is a human donor in a cohort sampled during active COVID-19.

The V and J genes are TRBV28 and TRBJ1-1, with D unclear. The CDR3 loop spans 17 amino acids. Trimming cost V 3 bases and J 1 base, with 18 bases left between them. Per germline, CDR1 MDHEN and CDR2 SYDVKM. CDR3 sequence: CASSFPRVRAGNTEAFF. The CDR3 DNA sequence: TGTGCCAGCAGTTTCCCGCGCGTGCGGGCGGGGAACACTGAAGCTTTCTTT.

A few counts support this clone. The rearrangement joins TRBV28 to TRBJ2-5; tentative D call: TRBD1 (7 bases). Germline-derived CDR1 and CDR2 are MDHEN and SYDVKM. V lost 3 bases to trimming and J lost 2 bases, with 13 bases between them. The CDR3 is made up of 15 amino acids. In DNA form, the CDR3 reads TGTGCCAGCAGTTTTGGGCAGGGGGGACAAGAGACCCAGTACTTC. It codes for CASSFGQGGQETQYF. Combining the CDR3 with reference TRBV28 and TRBJ2-5 gives the whole variable domain DVKVTQSSRYLVKRTGEKVFLECVQDMDHENMFWYRQDPGLGLRLIYFSYDVKMKEKGDIPEGYSVSREKKERFSLILESASTNQTSMYLCASSFGQGGQETQYFGPGTRLLVL.

The J gene is TRBJ2-5, the V gene TRBV30; TRBD1 aligns across 8 bases. Trimming took 0 bases from V and 1 from J; bases not matched to a gene: 1. The CDR3 runs 14 residues. CDR1 is GTSNPN and CDR2 is SVGIG in the germline V gene (reference sequence). CDR3 DNA: TGTGCCTGGAGTGTCGGACAGGGCCAAGAGACCCAGTACTTC. As protein: CAWSVGQGQETQYF. The full variable domain, its missing parts supplied by reference TRBV30 and TRBJ2-5, is SQTIHQWPATLVQPVGSPLSLECTVEGTSNPNLYWYRQAAGRGLQLLFYSVGIGQISSEVPQNLSASRPQDRQFILSSKKLLLSDSGFYLCAWSVGQGQETQYFGPGTRLLVL.

This chain joins TRBV2 and TRBJ2-1; 11 positions agree with TRBD2. The V gene's germline CDR1 is SNHLY and CDR2 FYNNEI. V lost 10 bases and J lost 1; bases outside the gene matches: 9. The CDR3 sequence is 16 residues long. The CDR3 DNA reads as TGTGCCAACAAGTTAGGGACTAGCGGTTCCTACAATGAGCAGTTCTTC. It translates to CANKLGTSGSYNEQFF.

There are a few counts of this clone. V is TRBV4-1 and J is TRBJ2-7, with TRBD2 matching over 13 bases. CDR3 length: 15 amino acids. Per the germline V gene, CDR1 is MGHRA and CDR2 is YSYEKL. The J segment lost 3 bases and the V segment lost 6 bases, leaving 5 bases of the junction unmatched. Here the CDR3 reads CASRHGTSGVYEQYF. CDR3 DNA sequence: TGCGCCAGCAGACATGGGACTAGCGGGGTCTACGAGCAGTACTTC.

The CDR3 sequence is CASRGAEYGYTF. The CDR3 bases are TGTGCCAGCAGGGGGGCAGAGTATGGCTACACCTTC. The gene calls are TRBV25-1 and TRBJ1-2, with D perhaps TRBD1 (6 bases). Germline CDR1 is MGHDK and CDR2 is SYGVNS. The CDR3 runs 12 residues. Trimming shortened V by 6 bases and J by 5 bases, and 10 bases separated the two germline ends.

The chain joins TRBV5-6 to TRBJ1-5; TRBD1 might be the D (5 bases). The CDR3 sequence is 16 residues long. Trimming pared 2 bases from V and 0 bases from J, leaving 12 bases between. The V gene's germline CDR1 is SGHDT and CDR2 YYEEEE. The CDR3 is CASSFRGSYSNQPQHF. The CDR3 DNA reads TGTGCCAGCAGCTTTCGGGGGAGCTATAGCAATCAGCCCCAGCATTTT.

This clone came up a few times. This chain joins TRBV30 and TRBJ2-3; possible D gene TRBD2, 6 bases. Germline V CDR1 and CDR2: GTSNPN, SVGIG (reference sequence). This CDR3 comprises 15 residues. Trimming removed 3 bases from V and 0 bases from J, with 13 bases in between. The DNA of the CDR3 is TGTGCCTGGAGGTTTGGGGACTGGAGCACAGATACGCAGTATTTT. Translated, it gives CAWRFGDWSTDTQYF.

This rearrangement joins TRBV19 to TRBJ2-4; TRBD2 matches 8 bases. The CDR3 totals 18 residues. Germline CDR1 LNHDA, CDR2 SQIVND (reference sequence). V lost 4 bases, J lost 9 bases, and 20 bases stayed unmatched. The CDR3 DNA reads TGTGCCAGTAGTACGGGAGGCTTCGTGACTAGCGTTTTGAGCATTCAGTACTTC. Translated: CASSTGGFVTSVLSIQYF.

This sequence joins TRBV9 and TRBJ1-1; D possibly corresponds to TRBD1 (5 bases). Germline V CDR1 and CDR2: SGDLS, YYNGEE. The ends were cut back, 1 base at V and 6 bases at J, with 13 bases in the middle. The CDR3 has 14 residues. CDR3 nucleotide sequence: TGTGCCAGCAGCGTATCTCAGGGTATGTCTGAAGCTTTCTTT. Protein: CASSVSQGMSEAFF.

The rearrangement joins TRBV28 to TRBJ2-3; the match to TRBD2 covers 14 bases. Germline V gives CDR1 MDHEN, CDR2 SYDVKM. The CDR3 totals 18 residues. V lost 5 bases to trimming and J lost 3 bases; unmatched junction nucleotides: 10. CDR3 sequence (DNA): TGTGCCAGCAGTCCTCCGGGACTAGCGGGGGTTGGTACAGATACGCAGTATTTT. This encodes CASSPPGLAGVGTDTQYF.